This TCR beta chain is from a study of T cells in Graves' hyperthyroidism and ophthalmopathy. V lost 4 bases and J 6 bases, leaving 10 bases between the germline ends. The CDR3 contains 12 residues. Per the germline V gene, CDR1 is LNHDA and CDR2 is SQIVND (reference sequence). Study-wide results and caveats: Through a model of 13 V-J features, ophthalmopathy was separated from stable hyperthyroidism. Blood also contained most expanded thyroid clonotypes above 0.001. Before onset, by a median of about seven months, the model predicted ophthalmopathy.

Diagnosis relied on clinical symptoms, serum thyroxine and TRAb, thyroid ultrasound and orbital computed tomography. This clonotype was seen a handful of times. The antigen remains unidentified. TCR beta CDR3 regions were amplified from RNA. First-round RT-PCR targeting the TCR CDR3 was performed with the HTBI primer set. TCRdb reprocessed the multiplex PCR reads with MiXCR, giving one entry per CDR3 protein. The table records over 650,000 distinct CDR3 sequences, less than 45% of them present only once. The TCR comes from an adult man with Graves' disease, either hyperthyroidism or ophthalmopathy (not recorded which). The V gene is TRBV19, the J gene TRBJ2-7; weak D call: TRBD2 (5 bases). Sequenced input: peripheral blood or thyroid tissue (not recorded which). The CDR3: CASSTYRGEQYF. CDR3 coding DNA: TGTGCCAGTAGTACCTACCGGGGCGAGCAGTACTTC.